This TCR beta chain was recorded in a study of read filtering for tumor transcriptome and immune sequencing. Ten or more counts support this clonotype. The library was built from roughly 400 ng RNA with molecular barcoded adaptors for alpha/delta and beta/gamma chains. TCRdb re-called the reads through MiXCR, storing one row per CDR3 protein. This sample carries roughly 90,000 distinct CDR3 sequences, roughly an eighth of them seen once, and the ten largest clones take about 15%. Germline CDR1 and CDR2: SGHNT and YENEEA. The CDR3 is 14 amino acids. J was trimmed by 10 bases and V by 1 base; bases with no gene match: 5.

This chain links TRBV11-3 with TRBJ2-1; 9 nucleotides match TRBD2. The sequenced sample was a population of CD138-negative cells sorted from bone marrow. This TCR derives from a donor at least 40 years old with multiple myeloma. The CDR3 is CASSLGGRADEQFF. CDR3 DNA sequence: TGTGCCAGCAGCTTAGGCGGGAGGGCAGACGAGCAGTTCTTC.